These T cell receptor beta chains were read from a single sample in a study of blood T cell repertoires in COVID-19. The assay was immunoSEQ multiplex PCR, and TCRdb's table has in-frame clones only and misses some. The sample contains 80,000 to 100,000 clones, roughly 88% of which appear only once. The sample was peripheral blood. The receptors here all came from a human donor with active COVID-19. The donor label of this sample is uncertain. Both conserved end residues are part of each CDR3. The order of the fields is J gene, clone size, D gene, V gene, CDR3 DNA, CDR3 protein. D genes are given only for firm matches. Size tells how often a clone was seen (once, few, many) or the class of an expanded clone, and some rows leave it out.

j_gene: TRBJ2-5
abundance: -
d_gene: TRBD2
v_gene: TRBV6-5
CDR3nt: TGTGCCAGCAGGCGAGCGGGGGGGGTCTTTGAGACCCAGTACTTC
CDR3aa: CASRRAGGVFETQYF

j_gene: TRBJ2-2
abundance: -
d_gene: TRBD1
v_gene: TRBV6-2/TRBV6-3
CDR3nt: TGTGCCAGCAGTCCCCTTCAGGGGGTCGGGGAGCTGTTTTTT
CDR3aa: CASSPLQGVGELFF

j_gene: TRBJ2-1
abundance: -
d_gene: TRBD2
v_gene: TRBV5-1
CDR3nt: TGCGCCAGCAGCTTAGCGGGGGCCGGCTCCTACAATGAGCAGTTCTTC
CDR3aa: CASSLAGAGSYNEQFF

j_gene: TRBJ1-3
abundance: -
d_gene: -
v_gene: TRBV6-2/TRBV6-3
CDR3nt: TGTGCCAGCAGTTACTCTGTTCGTGGAAACACCATATATTTT
CDR3aa: CASSYSVRGNTIYF

j_gene: TRBJ2-3
abundance: -
d_gene: -
v_gene: TRBV27
CDR3nt: TGTGCCAGCAGTTTGGGGAGAGATACGCAGTATTTT
CDR3aa: CASSLGRDTQYF

j_gene: TRBJ1-1
abundance: -
d_gene: TRBD1
v_gene: TRBV5-1
CDR3nt: TGCGCCAGCAGCTTGGGCTCGACAGGGGGCACTGAAGCTTTCTTT
CDR3aa: CASSLGSTGGTEAFF

j_gene: TRBJ2-1
abundance: -
d_gene: -
v_gene: TRBV12-3/TRBV12-4
CDR3nt: TGTGCCAGCAGGGGTGCGGTCAATGAGCAGTTCTTC
CDR3aa: CASRGAVNEQFF

j_gene: TRBJ2-5
abundance: -
d_gene: TRBD1
v_gene: TRBV7-2
CDR3nt: TGTGCCAGCAGCCAGGGGGCGCTTGAGACCCAGTACTTC
CDR3aa: CASSQGALETQYF

j_gene: TRBJ2-5
abundance: -
d_gene: TRBD2
v_gene: TRBV19
CDR3nt: TGTGCCAGTAGCCGGGGGGTTAAAGAGACCCAGTACTTC
CDR3aa: CASSRGVKETQYF

j_gene: TRBJ2-2
abundance: -
d_gene: -
v_gene: TRBV7-2
CDR3nt: TGTGCCAGCAGCTTTTTCCACACCTCGAACACCGGGGAGCTGTTTTTT
CDR3aa: CASSFFHTSNTGELFF

j_gene: TRBJ1-4
abundance: -
d_gene: -
v_gene: TRBV4-3
CDR3nt: TGCGCCAGCAGCCAAGATCCCGGGAATGAAAAACTGTTTTTT
CDR3aa: CASSQDPGNEKLFF

j_gene: TRBJ1-3
abundance: once
d_gene: -
v_gene: TRBV7-2
CDR3nt: TGTGCCAGCAGCTTCTCAGGGAACTCTGGAAACACCATATATTTT
CDR3aa: CASSFSGNSGNTIYF

j_gene: TRBJ1-1
abundance: -
d_gene: -
v_gene: TRBV27
CDR3nt: TGTGCCAGCAATACTGGGGCCGAAGCTTTCTTT
CDR3aa: CASNTGAEAFF